Below, 26 T cell receptor beta chains from the same sample are listed, as sequenced in a study of blood T cell repertoires in COVID-19. The data were produced by immunoSEQ multiplex PCR, yet TCRdb's version contains in-frame clones alone and is incomplete. Seen here are a few hundred thousand clones, roughly 90% observed once, and the top ten hold under 2.5%. What was sequenced was PBMCs or T cells enriched from blood (not recorded which). The origin of the receptors is a woman aged 55-70 years who had recovered from COVID-19.

The CDR3 here is CAISATAGLNTQYF. Here the CDR3 DNA reads TGTGCCATCAGTGCGACAGCGGGCCTAAATACGCAGTATTTT. The chain combines TRBV10-3 with TRBJ2-3, with D possibly TRBD2 on 6 matching bases. Germline V gene data show CDR1 as ENHRY and CDR2 as SYGVKD. The CDR3 length is 14 residues. V shed 4 bases and J shed 7 bases, with 15 bases lying between them.

The rearrangement joins TRBV2 to TRBJ1-5, with TRBD1 as a possible D gene (5 bases). The CDR3 runs to 14 residues. V was cut by 6 bases and J by 0 bases, with 9 bases left in between. In germline, CDR1 is SNHLY, CDR2 FYNNEI. The CDR3 loop reads CASRDKTSNQPQHF. CDR3 bases: TGTGCCAGCAGGGACAAAACTAGCAATCAGCCCCAGCATTTT.

As DNA, the CDR3 is TGTGCCAGCAGCCCACAGGGTGATGGCTACACCTTC. It yields the protein CASSPQGDGYTF. This chain connects TRBV2 to TRBJ1-2; tentatively, D is TRBD1 (6 bases). The CDR3 spans 12 residues. V was pared by 6 bases and J by 6 bases, with 11 bases between. The germline V gene has CDR1 SNHLY and CDR2 FYNNEI.

Turning to this clone: Distinct nucleotide sequences in the sample also encode this CDR3. CDR3 DNA: TGCAGCGTTGTGGGGCAGGGGAACACTGAAGCTTTCTTT. It yields the protein CSVVGQGNTEAFF. J is TRBJ1-1 and V is TRBV29-1; possibly TRBD1 for D (5 bases). The CDR3 sequence is 13 residues long. From germline, CDR1 is SQVTM and CDR2 ANQGSEA. The V end lost 4 bases, the J end lost 1 base, and 10 bases lay between the germline ends.

The chain employs TRBV2 and TRBJ2-3; 8 nucleotides match TRBD2. The CDR3 is 15 amino acids. Germline assignment: CDR1 SNHLY and CDR2 FYNNEI. Trimming cost V 2 bases and J 7 bases; bases outside gene matches: 8. The CDR3 nucleotides read TGTGCCAGCAGTGAATCCGGGGGGGGTGGGAATACGCAGTATTTT. This codes for CASSESGGGGNTQYF.

The rearrangement joins TRBV5-5 to TRBJ1-5; perhaps TRBD1 as D (6 bases). CDR1 is SGHKS and CDR2 is YYEKEE in the germline V gene (reference sequence). The V and J ends lost 1 base and 0 bases respectively, with 14 bases between them. The CDR3 length is 17 residues. CDR3 in amino acids: CASSLRDTFYSNQPQHF. CDR3 DNA sequence: TGTGCCAGCAGCTTGCGGGACACCTTTTATAGCAATCAGCCCCAGCATTTT.

V usage is TRBV11-2 and J usage is TRBJ2-7; D possibly corresponds to TRBD1 (6 bases). The CDR3 has 14 amino acids. CDR1 is SGHAT and CDR2 is FQNNGV in the germline V gene. The V gene lost 2 bases and the J gene lost 5 bases, with 13 bases spanning the gap. As DNA, the CDR3 is TGTGCCAGCAGCTTAATGGCCAGGGGCCACGAGCAGTACTTC. Protein product: CASSLMARGHEQYF.

The chain is built from TRBV5-1 and TRBJ2-3; TRBD1 aligns across 8 bases. The junction had 5 bases not matched to a gene; V was cut back by 4 bases and J by 4 bases. Germline V CDR1 and CDR2: SGHRS, YFSETQ. This CDR3 is 14 amino acids long. The CDR3 here is CASSPDRGADTQYF. The CDR3, as DNA: TGCGCCAGCAGCCCCGACAGGGGCGCAGATACGCAGTATTTT. Using reference TRBV5-1 and TRBJ2-3 for the parts outside the CDR3, the full variable domain is KAGVTQTPRYLIKTRGQQVTLSCSPISGHRSVSWYQQTPGQGLQFLFEYFSETQRNKGNFPGRFSGRQFSNSRSEMNVSTLELGDSALYLCASSPDRGADTQYFGPGTRLTVL.

This clone has only a few counts. The chain couples TRBV7-3 to TRBJ1-1; 8 nucleotides align to TRBD1. Trimming removed 5 bases from V and 10 bases from J; junction bases left unmatched: 9. The CDR3 runs 13 residues. Germline-derived CDR1 and CDR2 are SGHTA and FQGTGA. In nucleotides, the CDR3 is TGTGCCAGCAGCCCAACACAGGGGGTAGCAGCTTTCTTT. Its translation is CASSPTQGVAAFF. Supplemented by reference TRBV7-3 and TRBJ1-1, the full variable domain reads GAGVSQTPSNKVTEKGKYVELRCDPISGHTALYWYRQSLGQGPEFLIYFQGTGAADDSGLPNDRFFAVRPEGSVSTLKIQRTERGDSAVYLCASSPTQGVAAFFGQGTRLTVV.

CDR3 nucleotides: TGTGCCATCAGTGATACAGGGGTGGCCGGGGCCAACGTCCTGACTTTC. Protein: CAISDTGVAGANVLTF. The V call is TRBV10-3, the J call TRBJ2-6, with TRBD1 matching 7 bases. The CDR3 contains 16 residues. V gave up 3 bases and J gave up 4 bases; unmatched junction bases: 6. Germline V lookup: CDR1 ENHRY, CDR2 SYGVKD.

The genes are TRBV5-1 and TRBJ1-2, with 8 bases fitting TRBD1. Germline V gene sequence: CDR1 SGHRS, CDR2 YFSETQ. V shed 4 bases, J shed 7 bases, and the junction held 9 bases outside the gene matches. The CDR3 has 14 amino acids. The chain's CDR3 is CASSHGQGMLGYTF. CDR3 coding DNA: TGCGCCAGCAGCCACGGACAGGGAATGCTTGGCTACACCTTC.

The V and J genes are TRBV5-4 and TRBJ1-4, with 7 bases lining up with TRBD1. V lost 4 bases to trimming and J lost 7 bases; unmatched junction nucleotides: 7. Germline CDR1 SGHNT, CDR2 YYREEE (reference sequence). The CDR3 is made up of 14 amino acids. This CDR3 reads CASSTQTGREKLFF. As DNA, the CDR3 is TGTGCCAGCAGCACACAGACAGGGCGTGAAAAACTGTTTTTT.

The chain employs TRBV5-5 and TRBJ2-2, with 10 nucleotides matching TRBD2. The CDR3 spans 20 residues. CDR1 SGHKS and CDR2 YYEKEE come from the germline V gene (reference sequence). V shed 4 bases, J shed 4 bases, and the junction held 19 bases outside the gene matches. CDR3 in DNA: TGTGCCAGCAGCATCCGGACGGGGAGCGGGACTAGCGTGAGCACCGGGGAGCTGTTTTTT. It codes for CASSIRTGSGTSVSTGELFF.

This sequence joins TRBV3-1 (or the pseudogene TRBV3-2) and TRBJ2-1; D is uncertain. The CDR3 has 14 amino acids. Per the germline V gene, CDR1 is LGHDT and CDR2 is YNNKEL (reference sequence). V was shortened by 4 bases and J by 1 base, with 8 bases between the two germline ends. The CDR3 loop is CASSLTPSYNEQFF. CDR3 nucleotides: TGTGCCAGCAGCCTGACACCTTCCTACAATGAGCAGTTCTTC.

The chain combines TRBV3-1 (or the pseudogene TRBV3-2) with TRBJ1-4; D unclear. The CDR3 has 13 residues. Germline lookup yields CDR1 LGHDT and CDR2 YNNKEL (reference sequence). Trimming left V 1 base short and J 2 bases short, with 2 bases between. CDR3 in DNA: TGTGCCAGCAGCCAAGCTACTAATGAAAAACTGTTTTTT. Amino acids: CASSQATNEKLFF.

The V call is TRBV2, the J call TRBJ1-2; D is unresolved. Germline V CDR1 and CDR2: SNHLY, FYNNEI. The CDR3 sequence is 12 residues long. Trimming stripped 6 bases from V and 1 base from J, with 6 bases between. CDR3 protein: CASRRFNYGYTF. The CDR3 DNA reads TGTGCCAGCAGGAGGTTTAACTATGGCTACACCTTC.

The chain is built from TRBV7-8 and TRBJ1-2; maybe TRBD1 (5 bases). Germline CDR1 SGHVS, CDR2 FQNEAQ. V lost 5 bases to trimming and J lost 8 bases, with 18 bases between them. The CDR3 covers 14 residues. The CDR3 coding sequence is TGTGCCAGCAGCCCCGGACTCGGGGGATCGGGCTACACCTTC. Its protein is CASSPGLGGSGYTF.

The V gene is TRBV2, the J gene TRBJ2-5; 7 bases align to TRBD1. The length of the CDR3 is 14 residues. Germline V CDR1 and CDR2: SNHLY, FYNNEI. J lost 2 bases, V lost 4 bases, and 4 bases had no gene match. Here the CDR3 DNA reads TGTGCCAGCAGTGCGGGACAGCTACAAGAGACCCAGTACTTC. Residues: CASSAGQLQETQYF.

The rearrangement uses TRBV28 and TRBJ2-1; TRBD2 is a possible D gene (6 bases). The CDR3 length is 16 residues. V lost 5 bases, J lost 7 bases, and 21 bases lay in between. Per germline, CDR1 MDHEN and CDR2 SYDVKM. DNA for the CDR3: TGTGCCAGCAGTCCTAACAAAATACTAGCACGGAATGAGCAGTTCTTC. Its protein is CASSPNKILARNEQFF.

This sequence joins TRBV6-5 and TRBJ2-7; 9 bases align to TRBD1. Germline V gene data show CDR1 as MNHEY and CDR2 as SVGAGI. V lost 6 bases, J lost 0 bases, and 3 bases stayed unmatched. The CDR3 consists of 14 residues. The CDR3 bases are TGTGCCAGCAGACCGGGACAGGGCTCCTACGAGCAGTACTTC. This gives the protein CASRPGQGSYEQYF.

This rearrangement joins TRBV2 to TRBJ2-2; D unresolved. CDR3 length: 13 amino acids. V was shortened by 8 bases and J by 5 bases, with 12 bases between the two germline ends. CDR1 and CDR2 from the germline V gene are SNHLY and FYNNEI. The CDR3 DNA sequence: TGTGCCAGCTCGATTCAGGCGACCGGGGAGCTGTTTTTT. Amino acid sequence: CASSIQATGELFF.

The genes are TRBV7-2 and TRBJ2-3, with TRBD2 matching over 13 bases. CDR3 length equals 16 residues. J gave up 14 bases and V 1 base, and 12 bases lay outside the gene matches. Germline CDR1 is SGHTA and CDR2 is FQGNSA. The CDR3 region is CASSLVGLLAGGRGYF. The CDR3 nucleotides are TGTGCCAGCAGCTTAGTCGGTCTACTAGCGGGAGGGCGTGGGTATTTT.

V gene TRBV18 combines with J gene TRBJ2-2, with a possible D match to TRBD2 (6 bases). The CDR3 is made up of 16 amino acids. CDR1 is KGHSH and CDR2 is LQKENI in the germline V gene. The ends were cut back, 6 bases at V and 0 bases at J, with 14 bases in the middle. CDR3: CASSPLAIANTGELFF. The CDR3 region has the DNA TGTGCCAGCTCTCCGCTAGCGATTGCGAACACCGGGGAGCTGTTTTTT.

The V and J genes are TRBV7-2 and TRBJ2-1; TRBD1 is a possible D gene (6 bases). V was shortened by 5 bases and J by 8 bases, with 16 bases between the two germline ends. This CDR3 has 14 amino acids. Germline-derived CDR1 and CDR2 are SGHTA and FQGNSA. This chain's CDR3 is CASSKIPGVYEQFF. The CDR3 nucleotides read TGTGCCAGCAGCAAAATTCCAGGGGTCTATGAGCAGTTCTTC.

The rearrangement joins TRBV7-8 to TRBJ1-4; D uncertain. Trimming removed 5 bases from V and 5 bases from J, with 15 bases in between. The V gene's germline CDR1 is SGHVS and CDR2 FQNEAQ. The CDR3 spans 15 residues. CDR3 in DNA: TGTGCCAGCAGCCCCGCAGGATGGGAGAATGAAAAACTGTTTTTT. As protein: CASSPAGWENEKLFF.

This clone was counted between two and nine times. The chain is built from TRBV4-1 and TRBJ2-7; 10 nucleotides match TRBD2. V dropped 3 bases and J dropped 3; count of bases not matched to a gene: 8. CDR1 and CDR2 from the germline V gene are MGHRA and YSYEKL. The CDR3 spans 16 residues. The CDR3 loop reads CASSQEPGLAFYEQYF. The CDR3 DNA reads as TGCGCCAGCAGCCAGGAACCGGGACTAGCGTTCTACGAGCAGTACTTC.